The 15 T cell receptor beta chains below were found in one sample sequenced in a study of technical replicates of blood from several donors. Clones were sequenced by immunoSEQ multiplex PCR, and TCRdb holds only the in-frame ones, with some missing. The sample records 55,000 to 75,000 clones, approximately 95% being singletons. The sequenced material came from PBMCs. These receptors were obtained from a human donor in good health. Some clones in this sample may be carry-over from other donors' samples.

The rearrangement joins TRBV15 to TRBJ2-5, with D possibly being TRBD1 (5 bases). The germline V gene encodes CDR1 LNHNV and CDR2 YYDKDF (reference sequence). V was clipped by 1 base and J by 0 bases, with 12 bases between them. This CDR3 is built from 16 residues. CDR3: CATSRGRQQYQETQYF. In DNA form, the CDR3 reads TGTGCCACCAGCAGAGGGAGACAGCAGTACCAAGAGACCCAGTACTTC.

The V call is TRBV19, the J call TRBJ2-7; a possible D gene is TRBD1 (7 bases). The germline V and J ends were trimmed by 3 bases and 6 bases, with 15 bases remaining between them. CDR1 and CDR2 from the germline V gene are LNHDA and SQIVND (reference sequence). The CDR3 length is 14 residues. The CDR3: CASSMTQGGGEQYF. For the CDR3, the DNA is TGTGCCAGTAGTATGACCCAGGGGGGAGGCGAGCAGTACTTC.

This clone was picked up one time. V and J are TRBV30 and TRBJ1-4; D possibly corresponds to TRBD1 (5 bases). Germline CDR1 reads GTSNPN; CDR2 reads SVGIG (reference sequence). V gave up 0 bases and J gave up 8 bases, with 13 bases separating them. The CDR3 runs to 14 residues. The CDR3 is CAWSVGLKGEKLFF. The CDR3 nucleotides read TGTGCCTGGAGTGTAGGATTGAAGGGGGAAAAACTGTTTTTT.

V and J are TRBV5-6 and TRBJ1-2, with 8 bases aligning to TRBD1. This CDR3 comprises 19 residues. The junction had 18 bases not matched to a gene; V was cut back by 1 base and J by 4 bases. CDR1 SGHDT and CDR2 YYEEEE come from the germline V gene. CDR3 DNA: TGTGCCAGCAGCTTGAGCCACCTGGGCGGGGCAGGGGGCCGCTATGGCTACACCTTC. This translates into CASSLSHLGGAGGRYGYTF.

The chain is built from TRBV5-1 and TRBJ1-1, with D possibly matching TRBD1 (6 bases). Germline CDR1 is SGHRS and CDR2 is YFSETQ. V was clipped by 4 bases and J by 0 bases, with 16 bases between them. The CDR3 totals 16 residues. This chain's CDR3 is CASSAGAGPMNTEAFF. The CDR3 DNA reads TGCGCCAGCAGCGCGGGGGCAGGGCCTATGAACACTGAAGCTTTCTTT.

The V gene is TRBV15, the J gene TRBJ2-1; 12 bases match TRBD2. The CDR3 consists of 17 residues. Germline V lookup: CDR1 LNHNV, CDR2 YYDKDF (reference sequence). V was clipped by 1 base and J by 8 bases; unmatched bases: 9. The CDR3 region is CATSRAGLAGVLDEQFF. CDR3 in DNA: TGTGCCACCAGCAGAGCGGGACTAGCGGGCGTTTTGGATGAGCAGTTCTTC.

Turning to this clone: A read error may produce the germline difference seen at one junction end. The rearrangement links TRBV30 to TRBJ2-2, with 10 bases fitting TRBD1. This CDR3 region has 13 residues. Per the germline V gene, CDR1 is GTSNPN and CDR2 is SVGIG (reference sequence). The CDR3 spells CARRTGGTGELFF. Here the CDR3 DNA reads TGTGCCCGGAGGACAGGGGGCACCGGGGAGCTGTTTTTT.

This rearrangement joins TRBV9 to TRBJ1-1; 10 nucleotides agree with TRBD1. Per the germline V gene, CDR1 is SGDLS and CDR2 is YYNGEE. The V gene end was trimmed by 0 bases and the J gene end by 4 bases; junction bases not matched to a gene: 6. The CDR3 is 16 residues long. The CDR3 here is CASSVDDRGRSTEAFF. The CDR3 DNA sequence: TGTGCCAGCAGCGTAGACGACAGGGGGCGGAGCACTGAAGCTTTCTTT.

The genes are TRBV7-9 and TRBJ2-2, with 7 bases fitting TRBD1. Trimming cost V 5 bases and J 1 base; bases outside gene matches: 7. The CDR3 spans 16 residues. Per germline, CDR1 SEHNR and CDR2 FQNEAQ (reference sequence). CDR3 sequence: CASSRDRALNTGELFF. Here the CDR3 DNA reads TGTGCCAGCAGCCGTGACAGGGCTTTGAACACCGGGGAGCTGTTTTTT.

This CDR3 reads CASSIGTGVYEQYF. CDR3 nucleotide sequence: TGTGCCAGTAGTATTGGGACAGGGGTCTACGAGCAGTACTTC. This chain uses TRBV19 with TRBJ2-7; TRBD1 matches 10 bases. This CDR3 region has 14 residues. The J segment lost 3 bases and the V segment lost 3 bases, leaving 2 bases of the junction unmatched. The germline gives CDR1 LNHDA, CDR2 SQIVND (reference sequence).

The rearrangement links TRBV18 to TRBJ2-1; TRBD1 might be the D (6 bases). The V gene's germline CDR1 is KGHSH and CDR2 LQKENI. Deletions cut 9 bases from V and 0 bases from J, with 15 bases between. The CDR3 has 15 residues. CDR3 loop: CASAWAGVSYNEQFF. The CDR3 DNA reads TGTGCCAGTGCCTGGGCAGGGGTCTCCTACAATGAGCAGTTCTTC.

This chain uses TRBV5-6 with TRBJ1-3; no clear D. CDR1 and CDR2 (germline): SGHDT, YYEEEE. The CDR3 totals 14 residues. V was shortened by 4 bases and J by 2 bases, with 10 bases between the two germline ends. The DNA of the CDR3 is TGTGCCAGCAGCCCAACTCTCACTGGAAACACCATATATTTT. Its protein is CASSPTLTGNTIYF.

V usage is TRBV20-1 and J usage is TRBJ2-7; TRBD2 aligns across 8 bases. This CDR3 spans 11 amino acids. Germline V gene sequence: CDR1 DFQATT, CDR2 SNEGSKA (reference sequence). The DNA for the CDR3 is TGCGCCGGGGGGGCTAACTACGAGCAGTACTTC. Translation: CAGGANYEQYF.

V usage is TRBV7-9 and J usage is TRBJ2-1, with D unresolved. V was cut by 2 bases and J by 1 base, with 6 bases left in between. Per germline, CDR1 SEHNR and CDR2 FQNEAQ (reference sequence). CDR3 length equals 14 residues. Written as DNA, the CDR3 is TGTGCCAGCAGCTTAACGAGTTCCTACAATGAGCAGTTCTTC. This encodes CASSLTSSYNEQFF. Full variable domain (missing parts from reference TRBV7-9 and TRBJ2-1): DTGVSQNPRHKITKRGQNVTFRCDPISEHNRLYWYRQTLGQGPEFLTYFQNEAQLEKSRLLSDRFSAERPKGSFSTLEIQRTEQGDSAMYLCASSLTSSYNEQFFGPGTRLTVL.

The chain recombines TRBV5-4 with TRBJ2-1, with 14 bases lining up with TRBD2. The CDR3 runs 16 residues. The germline V gene encodes CDR1 SGHNT and CDR2 YYREEE (reference sequence). Trimming removed 4 bases from V and 3 bases from J; junction bases left unmatched: 3. Here the CDR3 reads CASSPGLAGGYNEQFF. The CDR3 nucleotides are TGTGCCAGCAGCCCAGGACTAGCGGGGGGCTACAATGAGCAGTTCTTC.